The source of this T cell receptor beta chain is a study of blood T cells in healthy people across ages. Primers used in a second PCR of about 7 to 12 cycles were a sample-barcoded 5' primer and a J-beta primer mix. A template-switch adaptor that had 12 random nucleotides put a tag on each cDNA molecule. Individual samples furnished no less than 3 million CDR3-containing paired-end reads apiece. Using its own MiXCR run on the 5' RACE reads, TCRdb lists one record per CDR3 protein. The repertoire holds 1.2 million to 1.5 million distinct CDR3 sequences, 42% seen once, with roughly 7.9% in the top ten. Study-wide points: It was the long-lived donors that had more naive CD4+ cells and higher diversity than aged donors. Total diversity from one million sequenced T cells was likely underestimated.

With regard to this clonotype: What it recognizes is unknown.

V lost 0 bases and J lost 6, with 13 bases in between. Germline-derived CDR1 and CDR2 are SGHRS and YFSETQ. The CDR3 length is 15 residues. Sequencing was carried out using blood. The receptor comes from a woman aged 18-29 years in good health. V usage is TRBV5-1 and J usage is TRBJ2-1; TRBD2 is a possible D gene (5 bases). This CDR3 is CASSLAGSVGNEQFF. In nucleotides, the CDR3 is TGCGCCAGCAGCTTGGCTGGTAGCGTCGGCAATGAGCAGTTCTTC.